This T cell receptor (beta chain) was profiled in a study of blood T cell repertoires in COVID-19. Study-wide background: Sample material is recorded as cDNA or gDNA derived from T cells, B-cell-depleted T cells, or PBMCs.

This table comes from immunoSEQ multiplex PCR, and its TCRdb copy is limited to in-frame clones, with some not included. The sample includes 150,000 to 180,000 clones, around 91% of them seen just once. CDR1 is ENHRY, CDR2 SYGVKD, per germline. The CDR3 is 14 amino acids. The ends lost 3 bases at V and 6 bases at J; junction bases unmatched: 8. Sequences were obtained from peripheral blood. This receptor was obtained from a woman aged 40 to 50 with acute or convalescent COVID-19. The chain links TRBV10-3 to TRBJ2-7; 7 positions match TRBD1. In DNA form, the CDR3 reads TGTGCCATCAGTGACCCGAACAGGGGAAGCGAGCAGTACTTC. As protein: CAISDPNRGSEQYF.